This T cell receptor (beta chain) was observed in a study of T-cell reconstitution after alpha-beta-depleted transplantation in children. Germline CDR1 reads DFQATT; CDR2 reads SNEGSKA (reference sequence). Trimming removed 6 bases from V and 3 bases from J; junction bases left unmatched: 5. The CDR3 consists of 13 residues. Using unique molecular identifiers, the investigators prepared the TCRbeta library. TCRdb re-derived calls from the PCR reads in MiXCR, one entry per CDR3 protein. The table lists about 9,200 distinct CDR3 sequences, about 15% of them singletons. The sample holds many counts of this clonotype. Its target is unknown. Study-level results: From newly produced T cells came most of the T-cell counts and diversity one year after transplant. The high TCRbeta diversity at day 60 in some patients came from surviving recipient T cells and thymic progenitors. Expanded clones from the graft, numbering several hundred, reportedly supplied alpha-beta T cells about two months after transplant.

The starting material was PBMCs, mostly from graft donor cells, obtained 60 days after TCRalphabeta/CD19-depleted stem cell transplant. The origin of this receptor is a male patient between 10 and 17 years old who had a stem cell transplant for acute lymphoblastic leukemia, so the T cells may come from the graft donor. The chain is built from TRBV20-1 and TRBJ1-3, with 7 bases that match TRBD1. The CDR3 loop is CSAMTGSGNTIYF. CDR3 nucleotides: TGCAGTGCCATGACAGGGAGTGGAAACACCATATATTTT.